The next 8 T cell receptor beta chains were all read from a single sample in a study of blood T cell repertoires in COVID-19. Measured with immunoSEQ multiplex PCR; TCRdb has only the in-frame clones, and not every one. The sample shows some 38,000 clones, about 85% of them seen only once. Sequenced sample: peripheral blood. The receptor set was obtained from a man aged 50 to 59 with active COVID-19.

The rearrangement uses TRBV20-1 and TRBJ2-2; D unresolved. The CDR3 spans 13 residues. V gave up 3 bases and J gave up 1 base, with 6 bases separating them. CDR1 and CDR2 (germline): DFQATT, SNEGSKA (reference sequence). The CDR3, as DNA: TGCAGTGCTAGTAACGGGAACACCGGGGAGCTGTTTTTT. Amino acids: CSASNGNTGELFF.

The V gene is TRBV5-1, the J gene TRBJ1-1, with unresolved D. Germline V CDR1 and CDR2: SGHRS, YFSETQ. This CDR3 spans 15 amino acids. V gave up 4 bases and J gave up 2 bases, with 15 bases separating them. CDR3 bases: TGCGCCAGCAGCCGAGGAGGGAATTCAAACACTGAAGCTTTCTTT. Protein sequence: CASSRGGNSNTEAFF.

J is TRBJ2-7 and V is TRBV7-2, with D tentatively TRBD1 (6 bases). Per the germline V gene, CDR1 is SGHTA and CDR2 is FQGNSA. V was pared by 5 bases and J by 2 bases, with 16 bases between. The CDR3 runs to 15 residues. The CDR3 here is CASSPMAGATYEQYF. In nucleotides, the CDR3 is TGTGCCAGCAGCCCTATGGCAGGGGCTACCTACGAGCAGTACTTC.

The chain carries TRBV27 and TRBJ2-1; perhaps TRBD2 as D (7 bases). V was clipped by 5 bases and J by 7 bases, with 15 bases between them. The CDR3 consists of 14 residues. The V gene's germline CDR1 is MNHEY and CDR2 SMNVEV (reference sequence). The CDR3 loop is CASSDRGARNEQFF. The CDR3 DNA reads as TGTGCCAGCAGTGACCGGGGGGCCCGAAATGAGCAGTTCTTC.

The chain joins TRBV27 to TRBJ2-1, with 8 bases lining up with TRBD1. Unmatched junction bases numbered 7, after V lost 7 bases and J lost 5 bases. The germline CDR1 and CDR2 sequences are MNHEY and SMNVEV (reference sequence). The CDR3 is 14 residues long. Here the CDR3 DNA reads TGTGCCAGCACCTTCAGGGGGCCTAACAATGAGCAGTTCTTC. It encodes CASTFRGPNNEQFF.

The chain uses TRBV13 and TRBJ2-7; D might be TRBD2 (7 bases). Germline V CDR1 and CDR2: PRHDT, FYEKMQ (reference sequence). The CDR3 has 19 amino acids. V was clipped by 4 bases and J by 0 bases, with 25 bases between them. The CDR3 reads CASSSGTIKGGEFSYEQYF. The CDR3 DNA reads TGTGCCAGCAGCTCGGGAACCATCAAGGGGGGGGAATTCTCCTACGAGCAGTACTTC.

V is TRBV2 and J is TRBJ1-4, with D perhaps TRBD1 (6 bases). CDR3 length: 15 amino acids. Germline V gene data show CDR1 as SNHLY and CDR2 as FYNNEI. Trimming removed 6 bases from V and 3 bases from J, with 14 bases in between. The CDR3 loop reads CASRRQGSSNEKLFF. In DNA form, the CDR3 reads TGTGCCAGCAGGCGGCAGGGGTCGTCTAATGAAAAACTGTTTTTT.

The gene calls are TRBV2 and TRBJ2-2; D not certain. Germline V gene data show CDR1 as SNHLY and CDR2 as FYNNEI. Trimming took 8 bases from V and 6 from J, leaving 13 bases between them. This CDR3 spans 13 amino acids. The CDR3 spells CASPGFRAGELFF. The CDR3 DNA is TGTGCCAGCCCCGGGTTCCGGGCCGGGGAGCTGTTTTTT. The variable domain in full, completed from reference TRBV2 and TRBJ2-2, reads EPEVTQTPSHQVTQMGQEVILRCVPISNHLYFYWYRQILGQKVEFLVSFYNNEISEKSEIFDDQFSVERPDGSNFTLKIRSTKLEDSAMYFCASPGFRAGELFFGEGSRLTVL.